The table lists the clone carrying this TCR beta chain with a few counts. A 5'RACE template-switching step, the method used to make TCR cDNA, added a universal primer site and UMIs. A single record per CDR3 protein comes from TCRdb applying MiXCR to the 5' RACE reads. The sample includes 450,000 to 650,000 distinct CDR3 sequences, around a fifth of them seen just once. CDR1 is MNHNS and CDR2 is SASEGT in the germline V gene. CDR3 size: 16 residues. The V end lost 4 bases, the J end lost 0 bases, and 13 bases lay between the germline ends. This record comes from a study of T cells after yellow fever vaccination.

This specimen consisted of PBMCs, obtained roughly 23 days after the first yellow fever vaccination. V gene TRBV6-1 combines with J gene TRBJ2-1; D unresolved. The receptor was derived from a man between 18 and 35 years old who received the YFV17D yellow fever vaccine. The CDR3 DNA sequence: TGTGCCAGCAGTGGTCTCACCCATAGCTCCTACAATGAGCAGTTCTTC. Residues: CASSGLTHSSYNEQFF.